This entry describes one T cell receptor (beta chain). Looked up from germline, CDR1 is SEHNR and CDR2 is FQNEAQ (reference sequence). The CDR3 is made up of 15 amino acids. Trimming pared 4 bases from V and 5 bases from J, leaving 17 bases between. The sample comes from a study of shared clonotypes between healthy human individuals. Method: immunoSEQ multiplex PCR; TCRdb's copy keeps in-frame clones and lacks some. The sample includes fewer than 650,000 clones, roughly four fifths of them seen just once. The source is a middle-aged woman in good health. Some clones in this sample may be carry-over from other donors' samples. The sample comprised PBMCs. The chain employs TRBV7-9 and TRBJ2-5; TRBD1 might be the D (5 bases). In DNA form, the CDR3 reads TGTGCCAGCAGCTCCCACCTCGACAGTGGCGAGACCCAGTACTTC. This encodes CASSSHLDSGETQYF.